This entry is about one T cell receptor (beta chain). The antigen remains undetermined. Without exception, sorted populations had purity beyond 95%. The sample is drawn from a study of beta chain features in type 1 diabetes. What was sequenced were expressed TCRB transcripts, since all of the isolated RNA had been reverse transcribed. Reads from naive, central memory and regulatory T cell samples averaged about 3.9 million. Clones were read by immunoSEQ multiplex PCR, and TCRdb kept only the in-frame ones, dropping some. The sample holds around 300,000 clones, 7.5% to 9.5% seen once. V was clipped by 7 bases and J by 0 bases, with 12 bases between them. The CDR3 length is 15 residues. CDR1 and CDR2 (germline): SGHNT, YENEEA. Study observations and caveats: More deletions and fewer insertions at VDJ junctions were found in patients with type 1 diabetes.

The sequenced sample was central memory CD4+ T cells from blood. The chain combines TRBV11-3 with TRBJ2-2; D uncertain. This clonotype was obtained from a woman in her late teens or twenties in good health. This CDR3 reads CASKPESTNTGELFF. CDR3 sequence (DNA): TGTGCCAGCAAACCAGAGTCGACGAACACCGGGGAGCTGTTTTTT.